These 7 T cell receptor beta chains were sequenced from one sample in a study of T cells after yellow fever vaccination. TCRdb redid the calling of the 5' RACE reads with MiXCR, one entry per CDR3 protein. The table records some 320,000 distinct CDR3 sequences, 4% to 5.5% of them present only once. Here the sequenced sample was PBMCs, taken 15 days after the yellow fever booster vaccination. These receptors came from a man younger than 30 who received the YFV17D yellow fever vaccine.

This clonotype was recorded a few times. This chain connects TRBV5-4 to TRBJ1-1; 8 bases are a match to TRBD1. CDR3 length: 18 amino acids. V was clipped by 4 bases and J by 4 bases; unmatched bases: 18. The germline gives CDR1 SGHNT, CDR2 YYREEE (reference sequence). The CDR3 sequence is CASSIGSRQGRSGTEAFF. The CDR3 DNA reads as TGTGCCAGCAGCATCGGATCCAGACAGGGGCGGTCGGGCACTGAAGCTTTCTTT.

This clonotype was counted at least ten times. This chain uses TRBV10-3 with TRBJ2-3; TRBD2 aligns across 7 bases. CDR1 and CDR2 (germline): ENHRY, SYGVKD. CDR3 size: 17 residues. The ends lost 4 bases at V and 0 bases at J; junction bases unmatched: 10. The CDR3 nucleotides read TGTGCCATCAGTGGCCCCTCTAGCGGCTTAAGCACAGATACGCAGTATTTT. Residues: CAISGPSSGLSTDTQYF.

This clonotype was picked up a small number of times. V is TRBV3-1 and J is TRBJ2-3; D unclear. The V gene's germline CDR1 is LGHDT and CDR2 YNNKEL (reference sequence). CDR3 length: 13 residues. Deletions cut 4 bases from V and 7 bases from J, with 12 bases between. CDR3: CASSPEPVNTQYF. CDR3 coding DNA: TGTGCCAGCAGCCCGGAACCCGTGAATACGCAGTATTTT.

This clonotype has a count of ten or more. The rearrangement links TRBV15 to TRBJ2-5; D gene unclear. Per germline, CDR1 LNHNV and CDR2 YYDKDF (reference sequence). Trimming pared 3 bases from V and 0 bases from J, leaving 8 bases between. The CDR3 sequence is 14 residues long. As DNA, the CDR3 is TGTGCCACCAGCAGTAGGGCGGACCAAGAGACCCAGTACTTC. This gives the protein CATSSRADQETQYF. Complete variable domain (other parts from reference TRBV15 and TRBJ2-5): DAMVIQNPRYQVTQFGKPVTLSCSQTLNHNVMYWYQQKSSQAPKLLFHYYDKDFNNEADTPDNFQSRRPNTSFCFLDIRSPGLGDTAMYLCATSSRADQETQYFGPGTRLLVL.

V usage is TRBV5-1 and J usage is TRBJ1-1; a possible D gene is TRBD1 (5 bases). The CDR3 length is 13 residues. V shed 1 base and J shed 5 bases, with 9 bases lying between them. Germline lookup yields CDR1 SGHRS and CDR2 YFSETQ. DNA of the CDR3: TGCGCCAGCAGCTTGATGGGGGAGACTGAAGCTTTCTTT. Residues: CASSLMGETEAFF.

This clonotype has ten or more counts. V is TRBV24-1 and J is TRBJ2-2; 9 bases agree with TRBD1. There are 15 residues in the CDR3. V lost 10 bases to trimming and J lost 4 bases; unmatched junction nucleotides: 9. The germline V gene has CDR1 KGHDR and CDR2 SFDVKD. The CDR3 nucleotides are TGTGCCACACAGGACAGGGGCGAGGCCACCGGGGAGCTGTTTTTT. Translated: CATQDRGEATGELFF.

The V and J genes are TRBV10-3 and TRBJ2-7, with D possibly being TRBD2 (7 bases). V was pared by 6 bases and J by 6 bases, with 18 bases between. CDR3 length: 14 amino acids. Germline V lookup: CDR1 ENHRY, CDR2 SYGVKD. CDR3 sequence: CAIRTSTRGGEQYF. The CDR3 DNA reads TGTGCCATCAGGACTAGCACCCGAGGGGGCGAGCAGTACTTC.